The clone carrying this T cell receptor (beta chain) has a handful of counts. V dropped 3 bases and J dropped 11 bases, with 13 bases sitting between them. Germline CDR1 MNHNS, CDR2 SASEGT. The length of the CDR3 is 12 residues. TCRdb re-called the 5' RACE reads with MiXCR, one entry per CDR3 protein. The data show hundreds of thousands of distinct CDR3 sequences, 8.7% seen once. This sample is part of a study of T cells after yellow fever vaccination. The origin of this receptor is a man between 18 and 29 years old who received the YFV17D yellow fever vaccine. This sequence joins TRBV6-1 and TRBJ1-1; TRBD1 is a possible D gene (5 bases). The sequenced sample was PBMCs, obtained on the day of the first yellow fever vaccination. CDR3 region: CASSDGTLGAFF. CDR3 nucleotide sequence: TGTGCCAGCAGTGATGGGACTCTAGGGGCTTTCTTT.